This TCR beta chain was recovered during a study of shared clonotypes between healthy human individuals. On the study more broadly: CD8 memory received one plate per donor, CD8 naive two, CD4 memory three and CD4 naive three.

Positively selected for CCR7, the CD45RO-negative cells used as naive CD8 cells excluded terminally differentiated effector memory CD45RA+ cells. Only in-frame clones appear in the TCRdb table, and some are missing; sequencing was by immunoSEQ multiplex PCR. The profile shows approximately 840,000 clones, 90% to 98% of them singletons. The ends were cut back, 6 bases at V and 4 bases at J, with 6 bases in the middle. This CDR3 is built from 12 residues. Germline V lookup: CDR1 MNHEY, CDR2 SMNVEV (reference sequence). The chain carries TRBV27 and TRBJ2-2; D ambiguous. This clonotype originated in a man aged 25 to 40 in good health. Material: naive CD8+ T cells sorted from blood. The CDR3: CASRRSTGELFF. The CDR3 DNA follows: TGTGCCAGCAGGCGGAGCACCGGGGAGCTGTTTTTT.